The 29 T cell receptor beta chains given below trace back to one sample, sequenced in a study of regulatory T cells in long-lasting Graves disease. Documented time point: newly diagnosed GD, antithyroid drugs for less than 3 months. The TCR library was made from RNA extracted from PBMCs. Sequencing libraries for TCR beta were prepared with iRepertoire HTBI primers and Arm-PCR of CDR3 regions. TCRdb fed the multiplex PCR reads into MiXCR, producing one record per CDR3 protein. The sample holds some 410,000 distinct CDR3 sequences, 15% to 20% seen once. The data were also submitted as part of a second study, on T cells in Graves' hyperthyroidism and ophthalmopathy.

Sequencing was performed on peripheral blood mononuclear cells (PBMCs), taken at new diagnosis, from a patient treated with antithyroid drugs. The receptors were gathered from a woman aged 25 to 45 with Graves disease.

This clonotype was seen only a few times. The chain combines TRBV18 with TRBJ2-1; 12 bases fit TRBD2. The germline CDR1 and CDR2 sequences are KGHSH and LQKENI. V dropped 5 bases and J dropped 3; count of bases not matched to a gene: 8. The CDR3 runs 17 residues. The CDR3 region is CASSTSLAGGLYNEQFF. CDR3 bases: TGTGCCAGCTCAACTTCTCTAGCGGGAGGGCTCTACAATGAGCAGTTCTTC.

This clonotype turned up a few times. The chain is built from TRBV5-5 and TRBJ2-1, with D tentatively TRBD1 (6 bases). This CDR3 is 15 amino acids long. V dropped 5 bases and J dropped 5 bases, with 17 bases sitting between them. Germline CDR1 is SGHKS and CDR2 is YYEKEE (reference sequence). CDR3 bases: TGTGCCAGCAGTCTCCTGATACAGGGAAACAATGAGCAGTTCTTC. Amino acid sequence: CASSLLIQGNNEQFF. Using reference TRBV5-5 and TRBJ2-1 for the parts outside the CDR3, the full variable domain is DAGVTQSPTHLIKTRGQQVTLRCSPISGHKSVSWYQQVLGQGPQFIFQYYEKEERGRGNFPDRFSARQFPNYSSELNVNALLLGDSALYLCASSLLIQGNNEQFFGPGTRLTVL.

Turning to this clonotype: A read error likely explains this, since a far larger clone differs by one base. The V gene is TRBV11-2, the J gene TRBJ2-7; 9 bases line up with TRBD2. V was clipped by 5 bases and J by 7 bases; unmatched bases: 18. The CDR3 consists of 17 residues. The germline CDR1 and CDR2 sequences are SGHAT and FQNNGV. The CDR3 region has the DNA TGTGCCAGCAGCAGGCCCCCGGGGCTAGCGGGAAGCAATGAGCAGTACTTC. Its translation is CASSRPPGLAGSNEQYF.

This clonotype showed up just a few times. The chain employs TRBV19 and TRBJ1-1; D gene uncertain. The germline gives CDR1 LNHDA, CDR2 SQIVND (reference sequence). Trimming shortened V by 3 bases and J by 1 base, and 9 bases separated the two germline ends. This CDR3 has 14 amino acids. CDR3 coding DNA: TGTGCCAGTAGTATTGGGCAGTGGAACACTGAAGCTTTCTTT. Its translation is CASSIGQWNTEAFF. The full variable domain, with the rest looked up from reference TRBV19 and TRBJ1-1, is DGGITQSPKYLFRKEGQNVTLSCEQNLNHDAMYWYRQDPGQGLRLIYYSQIVNDFQKGDIAEGYSVSREKKESFPLTVTSAQKNPTAFYLCASSIGQWNTEAFFGQGTRLTVV.

The V call is TRBV20-1, the J call TRBJ1-5; D remains ambiguous. Trimming stripped 2 bases from V and 0 bases from J, with 11 bases between. The CDR3 contains 15 residues. The germline CDR1 and CDR2 sequences are DFQATT and SNEGSKA (reference sequence). CDR3 DNA sequence: TGCAGTGCTAGACCAGTACCGTATAGCAATCAGCCCCAGCATTTT. Its translation: CSARPVPYSNQPQHF.

V usage is TRBV18 and J usage is TRBJ2-2; unclear D gene. V gave up 6 bases and J gave up 5 bases, with 22 bases separating them. The germline CDR1 and CDR2 sequences are KGHSH and LQKENI. The length of the CDR3 is 17 residues. The CDR3 DNA follows: TGTGCCAGCTCGCTCTCCCGACCAGGACCGTATACCGGGGAGCTGTTTTTT. As protein: CASSLSRPGPYTGELFF.

In its sample, this clonotype was seen many times. This chain links TRBV7-2 with TRBJ1-5; no definite D call. Germline V gene sequence: CDR1 SGHTA, CDR2 FQGNSA. Trimming pared 1 base from V and 4 bases from J, leaving 11 bases between. CDR3 length: 15 residues. CDR3 coding DNA: TGTGCCAGCAGCTTAGACGGCGGAACGAATCAGCCCCAGCATTTT. The encoded protein is CASSLDGGTNQPQHF.

This clonotype occurred many times. The rearrangement joins TRBV10-2 to TRBJ1-1; weak D call: TRBD1 (6 bases). Germline V gives CDR1 WSHSY, CDR2 SAAADI. V lost 2 bases and J lost 2, with 15 bases in between. The CDR3 is made up of 16 amino acids. CDR3 coding DNA: TGCGCCAGCAGTGAGACAGACGGGACACCCAACACTGAAGCTTTCTTT. Translated: CASSETDGTPNTEAFF.

This clonotype was recorded a few times. This chain links TRBV6-2 or TRBV6-3 with TRBJ2-3, with D unresolved. V gave up 1 base and J gave up 4 bases, with 9 bases separating them. The CDR3 covers 14 residues. CDR1 and CDR2 (germline): MNHEY, SVGEGT. The CDR3 region is CASSYLGEADTQYF. The CDR3 DNA follows: TGTGCCAGCAGTTACTTGGGTGAGGCAGATACGCAGTATTTT.

At least ten counts were recorded for this clonotype. Compared with germline, one end of the junction differs, possibly owing to a read error. V and J are TRBV5-1 and TRBJ1-5, with D perhaps TRBD1 (5 bases). The CDR3 consists of 15 residues. From germline, CDR1 is SGHRS and CDR2 YFSETQ. The CDR3 reads CASSLEGNSNQPQHF. DNA of the CDR3: TGTGCCAGCAGCTTAGAGGGGAATAGCAATCAGCCCCAGCATTTT.

About this clonotype: This may come from a read error, since a much larger clone is one base off. V is TRBV7-8 and J is TRBJ2-1; tentatively, D is TRBD1 or TRBD2 (6 bases each). The end of the DNA fits TRBJ2-5 better, so the J call may be wrong. There are 15 residues in the CDR3. Germline CDR1 SGHVS, CDR2 FQNEAQ. Written as DNA, the CDR3 is TGTGCCAGCGCAGCTCAGGGGCGGGAACTAGAGACCCAGTACTTC. It is translated as CASAAQGRELETQYF.

This clonotype was found many times. The chain uses TRBV27 and TRBJ2-1; possibly TRBD1 for D (6 bases). The CDR3 has 14 residues. Germline CDR1 is MNHEY and CDR2 is SMNVEV (reference sequence). V dropped 7 bases and J dropped 7 bases, with 17 bases sitting between them. CDR3 region: CASKKYGGVNEQFF. The CDR3 nucleotides read TGTGCCAGCAAAAAATATGGGGGCGTGAATGAGCAGTTCTTC.

This clonotype was picked up many times. The rearrangement links TRBV5-1 to TRBJ2-1; D might be TRBD1 or TRBD2, each matching 5 bases. The CDR3 has 15 amino acids. The V end lost 6 bases, the J end lost 1 base, and 14 bases lay between the germline ends. From germline, CDR1 is SGHRS and CDR2 YFSETQ. In DNA, the CDR3 is TGCGCCAGCAAGAGGGGCCAAGGGTCCTACAATGAGCAGTTCTTC. As protein: CASKRGQGSYNEQFF.

There are many counts of this clonotype. V gene TRBV28 combines with J gene TRBJ2-2; 8 bases align to TRBD1. The germline V gene encodes CDR1 MDHEN and CDR2 SYDVKM. The CDR3 is 15 amino acids. J gave up 2 bases and V 8 bases, and 7 bases lay outside the gene matches. The CDR3 DNA sequence: TGTGCCAGCGATCAGACAGGGGTTAACACCGGGGAGCTGTTTTTT. Protein sequence: CASDQTGVNTGELFF.

This clonotype occurred many times. V gene TRBV3-1 combines with J gene TRBJ2-3, with 12 bases identical to TRBD2. From germline, CDR1 is LGHDT and CDR2 YNNKEL (reference sequence). The CDR3 totals 19 residues. V was pared by 2 bases and J by 3 bases, with 12 bases of the junction left unmatched. The CDR3 here is CASSQSPLRLAGVTDTQYF. The DNA of the CDR3 is TGTGCCAGCAGCCAAAGTCCGCTTAGACTAGCGGGAGTTACAGATACGCAGTATTTT.

The table lists this clonotype with a few counts. The chain employs TRBV27 and TRBJ2-1; D gene uncertain. The ends were cut back, 4 bases at V and 5 bases at J, with 12 bases in the middle. Germline V gene lookup returns CDR1 MNHEY and CDR2 SMNVEV (reference sequence). The CDR3 length is 14 residues. CDR3 amino acids: CASSSGMENNEQFF. The CDR3 region has the DNA TGTGCCAGCAGTTCCGGTATGGAAAACAATGAGCAGTTCTTC.

The chain has TRBV12-3 or TRBV12-4 and TRBJ2-3, with a possible D match to TRBD1 (5 bases). CDR3 length equals 16 residues. Trimming took off 3 bases at V and 2 bases at J, with 15 bases between the two ends. The chain's CDR3 is CASSFPGHGNTDTQYF. The CDR3 DNA follows: TGTGCCAGCAGTTTCCCAGGACATGGTAACACAGATACGCAGTATTTT.

This clonotype was counted a single time. One end of the junction varies from germline; a read error may be responsible. The rearrangement uses TRBV20-1 and TRBJ2-5; D remains unclear. CDR1 and CDR2 (germline): DFQATT, SNEGSKA (reference sequence). The CDR3 runs to 10 residues. Here the CDR3 reads CGAPKETQYF. In DNA form, the CDR3 reads TGCGGTGCTCCGAAAGAGACCCAGTACTTC.

This clonotype has a count of ten or more. CDR3 in amino acids: CASSEAGQGTGELFF. The CDR3 region has the DNA TGCGCCAGCAGTGAGGCGGGACAGGGTACCGGGGAGCTGTTTTTT. This chain uses TRBV10-1 with TRBJ2-2; 9 nucleotides match TRBD1. Germline-derived CDR1 and CDR2 are WNHNN and SYGVQD (reference sequence). The CDR3 runs to 15 residues. V lost 2 bases and J lost 5; bases outside the gene matches: 3.

This clonotype was observed a handful of times. The CDR3 DNA is TGCAGTGTCGCACAGGGGGACCATGGCTACACCTTC. Protein sequence: CSVAQGDHGYTF. The chain combines TRBV20-1 with TRBJ1-2; 8 bases line up with TRBD1. The germline CDR1 and CDR2 sequences are DFQATT and SNEGSKA (reference sequence). The CDR3 consists of 12 residues. With V trimmed by 7 bases and J by 6 bases, 7 bases remained unmatched.

This clonotype was found many times. The gene calls are TRBV2 and TRBJ1-2; D not resolved. The V gene's germline CDR1 is SNHLY and CDR2 FYNNEI. This CDR3 has 11 residues. V lost 8 bases and J 4 bases, leaving 8 bases between the germline ends. CDR3 sequence: CASGEFYGYTF. The CDR3, as DNA: TGTGCCAGCGGAGAGTTCTATGGCTACACCTTC.

The chain employs TRBV12-5 and TRBJ2-2, with D possibly being TRBD2 (6 bases). Germline loops: CDR1 LGHNT, CDR2 FRNRAP. The CDR3 has 16 residues. With 0 bases removed from V and 2 bases from J, the gap between germline ends came to 10 bases. CDR3 sequence: CASGLVRSGNTGELFF. In DNA, the CDR3 is TGTGCTAGTGGTTTGGTACGTAGCGGAAACACCGGGGAGCTGTTTTTT.

This clonotype appeared many times. This sequence joins TRBV28 and TRBJ1-5, with a possible D match to TRBD1 (6 bases). V shed 6 bases and J shed 3 bases, with 12 bases lying between them. Germline loops: CDR1 MDHEN, CDR2 SYDVKM. The CDR3 sequence is 14 residues long. CDR3 sequence (DNA): TGTGCCAGCAGACCCACAGGGCCCAATCAGCCCCAGCATTTT. Amino acids: CASRPTGPNQPQHF.

This clonotype was picked up many times. V and J are TRBV18 and TRBJ2-1; 7 bases line up with TRBD2. CDR1 and CDR2 from the germline V gene are KGHSH and LQKENI. This CDR3 comprises 15 residues. Trimming took 3 bases from V and 9 from J; bases not matched to a gene: 11. CDR3: CASSPLWGGRREQFF. The CDR3 nucleotides read TGTGCCAGCTCACCCCTGTGGGGAGGGCGGCGTGAGCAGTTCTTC.

This clonotype was recorded at least ten times. The rearrangement links TRBV6-1 to TRBJ1-4; 9 bases are shared with TRBD1. The CDR3 contains 16 residues. Germline CDR1 MNHNS, CDR2 SASEGT. V was pared by 2 bases and J by 7 bases, with 8 bases of the junction left unmatched. The CDR3 nucleotides are TGTGCCAGCAGTGAAAACGGGTTGGACAGGGGTGAAAAACTGTTTTTT. Translating it yields CASSENGLDRGEKLFF.

There are many counts of this clonotype. The CDR3 DNA reads as TGTGCCAGCAGGGCCGTGGAGGGGGTCTACGAGCAGTACTTC. Residues: CASRAVEGVYEQYF. The J gene is TRBJ2-7, the V gene TRBV2; D tentatively fits TRBD1 or TRBD2 (6 bases each). The V end was cut by 6 bases, the J end by 3 bases, with 15 bases between. The CDR3 totals 14 residues. CDR1 is SNHLY, CDR2 FYNNEI, per germline.

This clonotype showed up many times. V and J are TRBV6-2 or TRBV6-3 and TRBJ1-1; 8 nucleotides match TRBD1. The CDR3 is 16 residues long. Germline V gene sequence: CDR1 MNHEY, CDR2 SVGEGT. The trim removed 5 bases at V and 5 bases at J, leaving 13 bases unmatched. The CDR3 loop reads CASSPSSWTGRTEAFF. DNA for the CDR3: TGTGCCAGCAGTCCGTCCTCATGGACAGGGCGGACTGAAGCTTTCTTT.

This clonotype has at least ten counts. This chain joins TRBV12-3 or TRBV12-4 and TRBJ1-2; D may be TRBD1 (5 bases). Trimming removed 6 bases from V and 6 bases from J, with 17 bases in between. The CDR3 covers 14 residues. The CDR3 bases are TGTGCCAGCAGCCGGGACGGCCAAGGCCATGGCTACACCTTC. This sequence encodes CASSRDGQGHGYTF.

V and J are TRBV5-8 and TRBJ2-1; D is unclear. The length of the CDR3 is 10 residues. Between the trimmed V and J ends, which lost 2 bases and 9 bases, there was a span of 3 bases. The germline gives CDR1 SGHTS, CDR2 YDEGEE. CDR3 region: CASSLLEQFF. DNA for the CDR3: TGTGCCAGCAGCTTACTTGAGCAGTTCTTC.